These 6 T cell receptor beta chains share one sample of origin, sequenced in a study of T cell responses to AZD1222 COVID-19 vaccine. Produced via immunoSEQ multiplex PCR; TCRdb's table is partial and in-frame only. The sample comprises about 120,000 clones, over 75% of which are singletons, and less than 4.5% rests with the top ten. Source: peripheral blood, taken on day 0 of AZD1222 vaccination. The receptor source for this set is an adult in good health.

The rearrangement uses TRBV27 and TRBJ1-2; possible D gene TRBD1, 5 bases. With 2 bases removed from V and 6 bases from J, the gap between germline ends came to 13 bases. The CDR3 runs to 14 residues. Germline CDR1 and CDR2: MNHEY and SMNVEV (reference sequence). The CDR3 region is CASSLIPGRDGYTF. The CDR3 DNA sequence: TGTGCCAGCAGTTTAATTCCAGGGAGGGATGGCTACACCTTC.

This clone was counted once. V gene TRBV5-4 combines with J gene TRBJ2-5; a weak D match, TRBD1 (6 bases). Trimming removed 0 bases at V and 0 bases at J, with 9 bases between. Germline CDR1 SGHNT, CDR2 YYREEE (reference sequence). CDR3 length: 15 residues. The CDR3 spells CASSLGGQNQETQYF. DNA of the CDR3: TGTGCCAGCAGCTTGGGAGGACAGAACCAAGAGACCCAGTACTTC. Complete variable domain (other parts from reference TRBV5-4 and TRBJ2-5): ETGVTQSPTHLIKTRGQQVTLRCSSQSGHNTVSWYQQALGQGPQFIFQYYREEENGRGNFPPRFSGLQFPNYSSELNVNALELDDSALYLCASSLGGQNQETQYFGPGTRLLVL.

V is TRBV29-1 and J is TRBJ1-3; D may be TRBD1 (6 bases). CDR1 and CDR2 (germline): SQVTM, ANQGSEA. This CDR3 has 12 amino acids. Trimming left V 3 bases short and J 3 bases short, with 6 bases between. The CDR3 region is CSVDRGGNTIYF. In DNA form, the CDR3 reads TGCAGCGTTGACAGGGGTGGAAACACCATATATTTT.

The chain has TRBV6-6 and TRBJ1-1; D remains unclear. The V and J ends lost 3 bases and 0 bases respectively, with 8 bases between them. CDR1 MNHNY and CDR2 SVGAGI come from the germline V gene (reference sequence). CDR3 length equals 14 residues. The CDR3: CASSYQVMNTEAFF. CDR3 nucleotides: TGTGCCAGCAGTTATCAGGTTATGAACACTGAAGCTTTCTTT.

This sequence joins TRBV9 and TRBJ2-5, with unresolved D. The V end was cut by 0 bases, the J end by 0 bases, with 6 bases between. CDR3 length: 14 residues. Germline loops: CDR1 SGDLS, CDR2 YYNGEE. CDR3 sequence reads: CASSVDQYQETQYF. Written as DNA, the CDR3 is TGTGCCAGCAGCGTAGATCAATACCAAGAGACCCAGTACTTC. Complete variable domain (other parts from reference TRBV9 and TRBJ2-5): DSGVTQTPKHLITATGQRVTLRCSPRSGDLSVYWYQQSLDQGLQFLIQYYNGEERAKGNILERFSAQQFPDLHSELNLSSLELGDSALYFCASSVDQYQETQYFGPGTRLLVL.

V usage is TRBV7-9 and J usage is TRBJ1-5; D unclear. Germline V gene data show CDR1 as SEHNR and CDR2 as FQNEAQ (reference sequence). The CDR3 contains 15 residues. V lost 5 bases and J 2 bases, leaving 13 bases between the germline ends. As DNA, the CDR3 is TGTGCCAGCAGCCCCACGGGAGTCGGCAATCAGCCCCAGCATTTT. Amino acids: CASSPTGVGNQPQHF. The entire variable domain, with the rest obtained from reference TRBV7-9 and TRBJ1-5, is as follows: DTGVSQNPRHKITKRGQNVTFRCDPISEHNRLYWYRQTLGQGPEFLTYFQNEAQLEKSRLLSDRFSAERPKGSFSTLEIQRTEQGDSAMYLCASSPTGVGNQPQHFGDGTRLSIL.